These T cell receptor beta chains were read from a single sample in a study of Ad26.COV2.S vaccination and SARS-CoV-2 variants. Assay: immunoSEQ multiplex PCR; the TCRdb copy retains only in-frame clones and omits some. The sample lists roughly 700,000 clones, around 89% occurring once. Sequenced here: peripheral blood, sampled in a trial of Ad26.COV2.S vaccine versus placebo. The receptor set was obtained from a person between 18 and 65 years old who received the Ad26.COV2.S COVID-19 vaccine or a placebo. CDR3s include the opening cysteine and the closing phenylalanine or tryptophan. D genes are given only for firm matches. Not all rows give a size; the values are once, few, many and, for expanded clones, a class.

j_call clone_size d_call v_call cdr3_nt cdr3_aa
TRBJ1-2 NA NA TRBV24-1 TGTGCCACCAGTGATTCGAGCCAGGGGAAGAGCTACACCTTC CATSDSSQGKSYTF
TRBJ2-1 once TRBD1 TRBV5-4 TGTGCCAGCAGCATCAAGACAGGGGACGATGAGCAGTTCTTC CASSIKTGDDEQFF
TRBJ2-7 NA NA TRBV7-2 TGTGCCAGCAGCCAACGCTACGAGCAGTACTTC CASSQRYEQYF
TRBJ1-2 NA NA TRBV25-1 TGTGCCAGCAGTGCCCAAAGTTACCAGGGGGGCTACACCTTC CASSAQSYQGGYTF
TRBJ1-5 NA TRBD1 TRBV19 TGTGCCAGTCGGGACAGCCCGAGTCAGCCCCAGCATTTT CASRDSPSQPQHF
TRBJ2-1 NA TRBD1 TRBV27 TGTGCCAGCAGTTTCCCATCAAGGCAGGGGGACAATGAGCAGTTCTTC CASSFPSRQGDNEQFF
TRBJ1-6 NA NA TRBV6-5 TGTGCCAGCAGTTACTCCAGATTAAGTTCACCCCTCCACTTT CASSYSRLSSPLHF
TRBJ2-5 NA TRBD1 TRBV5-1 TGCGCCAGCAGCCTGGGACAGGGCGAGACCCAGTACTTC CASSLGQGETQYF
TRBJ2-1 NA NA TRBV10-3 TGTGCCATCAGTAGCCGGGACGAAGACAATGAGCAGTTCTTC CAISSRDEDNEQFF
TRBJ1-1 NA NA TRBV7-9 TGTGCCAGCAGCTCCCTATACCGACCTGGGAACACTGAAGCTTTCTTT CASSSLYRPGNTEAFF
TRBJ2-3 NA NA TRBV30 TGTGCCTGGAGTCTGGGACAAGCCAAATTTAGCACAGATACGCAGTATTTT CAWSLGQAKFSTDTQYF
TRBJ2-2 few NA TRBV12-5 TGTGCTAGTTACTTAGGGCAAGGCACCGGGGAGCTGTTTTTT CASYLGQGTGELFF
TRBJ2-1 NA NA TRBV5-1 TGCGCCAGCAGCCAAGCCTACAATGAGCAGTTCTTC CASSQAYNEQFF
TRBJ2-2 NA NA TRBV5-1 TGCGCCAGCACCTTTAGCGGTCCCGGGGAGCTGTTTTTT CASTFSGPGELFF
TRBJ2-3 once TRBD1 TRBV10-3 TGTGCCATCAGGACAGGGGGCACAGATACGCAGTATTTT CAIRTGGTDTQYF
TRBJ2-1 once NA TRBV5-1 TGCGCCAGCAGCCCCTACTATGAGGTGGAGCAGTTCTTC CASSPYYEVEQFF
TRBJ2-1 NA TRBD1 TRBV5-4 TGTGCCAGCAGGAGCCTGACAGGGACCTACAATGAGCAGTTCTTC CASRSLTGTYNEQFF
TRBJ2-7 NA TRBD2 TRBV5-1 TGCGCCAGCAGCTCAGTAGCGGGAGGCCGGTACGAGCAGTACTTC CASSSVAGGRYEQYF
TRBJ2-7 NA NA TRBV6-5 TGTGCCAGCAGTTTCGGGCCCGGGCAGGAGCAGTACTTC CASSFGPGQEQYF
TRBJ2-1 NA NA TRBV2 TGTGCCAGCTCGTTATCACAGGGTAGGGGTTTCTACAATGAGCAGTTCTTC CASSLSQGRGFYNEQFF
TRBJ1-5 NA NA TRBV30 TGTGCCTGGAGTGTACAGTCCGTAAGCAATCAGCCCCAGCATTTT CAWSVQSVSNQPQHF
TRBJ2-5 NA NA TRBV19 TGTGCCAGTAGTTGGGGGCTGGGGGAGACCCAGTACTTC CASSWGLGETQYF
TRBJ2-3 NA NA TRBV6-6 TGTGCCAGCAGTTACCGTCCGACAGACGGCACAGATACGCAGTATTTT CASSYRPTDGTDTQYF
TRBJ1-1 NA NA TRBV12-3/TRBV12-4 TGTGCCAGCAGTTTCTCAATGAGGTATGTTTTCTTT CASSFSMRYVFF
TRBJ1-2 NA TRBD1 TRBV2 TGTGCCAGCAGGGAGGGACAGGGTCACTATGGCTACACCTTC CASREGQGHYGYTF
TRBJ2-3 NA TRBD2 TRBV9 TGTGCCAGCAGCCCCCGGGGGGGGCCACCCCTAGATACGCAGTATTTT CASSPRGGPPLDTQYF
TRBJ1-4 NA TRBD1 TRBV5-4 TGTGCCAGCAGCTCAATGACAGGGGCTGTCAATGAAAAACTGTTTTTT CASSSMTGAVNEKLFF
TRBJ2-5 NA NA TRBV5-4 TGTGCCAGCAGCCTGACGGGAAACCAAGAGACCCAGTACTTC CASSLTGNQETQYF
TRBJ2-2 NA NA TRBV5-1 TGCGCCAGCAGCTCCTGGGAGCGGGACACCGGGGAGCTGTTTTTT CASSSWERDTGELFF
TRBJ2-5 few NA TRBV5-1 TGCGCCAGCAGCTTGGTCGACAGGCGGCAAGAGACCCAGTACTTC CASSLVDRRQETQYF
TRBJ2-7 few NA TRBV6-2/TRBV6-3 TGTGCCAGCAGTCCAGGGAGAGAGCAGTACTTC CASSPGREQYF
TRBJ2-7 NA NA TRBV29-1 TGCAGCGTCCGGGACACGTACGAGCAGTACTTC CSVRDTYEQYF
TRBJ2-5 NA TRBD2 TRBV11-2 TGTGCCAGCAGCCGGACTAGCGATGGAAAGACCCAGTACTTC CASSRTSDGKTQYF
TRBJ1-1 NA NA TRBV5-1 TGCGCCAGCAGTTTAATCATCCGGGGGAACACTGAAGCTTTCTTT CASSLIIRGNTEAFF
TRBJ2-7 NA TRBD1 TRBV11-2 TGTGCCAGCAGCCCGACCCACAGGGGAACCTACGAGCAGTACTTC CASSPTHRGTYEQYF
TRBJ2-7 NA NA TRBV7-9 TGTGCCAGCAGCCCCGGGGAGGGGGTCTTCCACGAGCAGTACTTC CASSPGEGVFHEQYF
TRBJ2-1 NA TRBD1 TRBV6-5 TGTGCCAGCAGAAGGGGGGACAGGACTTACAATGAGCAGTTCTTC CASRRGDRTYNEQFF
TRBJ2-7 NA NA TRBV5-1 TGCGCCAGCAGCCCGGCCGGGGTAGCCAACGAGCAGTACTTC CASSPAGVANEQYF
TRBJ1-6 once TRBD1 TRBV29-1 TGCAGCGCAAGGACAGGGCTTGACAATTCACCCCTCCACTTT CSARTGLDNSPLHF
TRBJ2-7 once NA TRBV18 TGTGCCAGCTCAGTTCAGGGGACCTACGAGCAGTACTTC CASSVQGTYEQYF
TRBJ1-1 few NA TRBV7-9 TGTGCCAGCAGCACCCTCCGGGAGTTTAACACTGAAGCTTTCTTT CASSTLREFNTEAFF
TRBJ1-1 NA NA TRBV11-2 TGTGCCAGCAGCTTTGCCGGGAACACTGAAGCTTTCTTT CASSFAGNTEAFF
TRBJ2-3 NA NA TRBV19 TGTGCCAGTAGTATAGATCTAGAAGATACGCAGTATTTT CASSIDLEDTQYF
TRBJ1-5 NA TRBD1 TRBV19 TGTGCCAGTAGTACATGGGACAGGGGGAGGGTGGGCTATAGCAATCAGCCCCAGCATTTT CASSTWDRGRVGYSNQPQHF
TRBJ2-7 once TRBD1 TRBV18 TGTGCCAGCTCACCAACAGGGGGCTCCTACGAGCAGTACTTC CASSPTGGSYEQYF
TRBJ2-3 NA NA TRBV7-2 TGTGCCAGCAGCTTAATGGGGGCGGGTACAGATACGCAGTATTTT CASSLMGAGTDTQYF
TRBJ2-3 NA NA TRBV5-1 TGCGCCAGCAGCTTGGCCGGGGGAGTAAGCACAGATACGCAGTATTTT CASSLAGGVSTDTQYF
TRBJ1-4 NA NA TRBV5-1 TGCGCCAGCACCCCGGGGAAGAGTGATGAAAAACTGTTTTTT CASTPGKSDEKLFF
TRBJ2-5 NA NA TRBV4-3 TGCGCCAGCAGCCAAGAAGCAGGGCTGGAAGAGACCCAGTACTTC CASSQEAGLEETQYF
TRBJ2-1 NA TRBD1 TRBV7-9 TGTGCCAGCAGCCGTCCCGGGACAGGGAAAGATGAGCAGTTCTTC CASSRPGTGKDEQFF
TRBJ2-1 once NA TRBV30 TGTGCCTGGAGTGTAGGGACCCAAGGTAGGAATGAGCAGTTCTTC CAWSVGTQGRNEQFF
TRBJ1-6 NA TRBD1 TRBV18 TGTGCCAGCTCACCTGACAGGGATTCACCCCTCCACTTT CASSPDRDSPLHF
TRBJ1-2 NA NA TRBV18 TGTGCCAGCTCACAATCGACGGAAAGCCGGGGCTACACCTTC CASSQSTESRGYTF
TRBJ1-5 NA NA TRBV19 TGTGCCAGTAGTCCCGGCGCAACCAATCAGCCCCAGCATTTT CASSPGATNQPQHF
TRBJ2-5 NA TRBD1 TRBV6-2/TRBV6-3 TGTGCCAGCAGTCCCCGACAGGGGCTGGGGGAGACCCAGTACTTC CASSPRQGLGETQYF
TRBJ1-1 NA NA TRBV24-1 TGTGCCACCAGTGACGGGGCGGGGCACAGTGAAGCTTTCTTT CATSDGAGHSEAFF
TRBJ1-3 NA TRBD1 TRBV15 TGTGCCACCAGCCGGGACAGCGGGAGAAACACCATATATTTT CATSRDSGRNTIYF